One sample yielded the 21 T cell receptor beta chains listed below, sequenced in a study of monozygotic twins with inflammatory bowel disease (dated by TCRdb to about 2019). Library preparation employed 5' RACE. Sequencing relied on an Illumina HiSeq 2500. TCRdb reprocessed the public reads and reports one entry per CDR3 protein sequence, without DNA. The sample's records list around 380,000 distinct CDR3 sequences. The ten biggest clones cover around 2.4% of the sample. Source material: blood. Every receptor here comes from a human donor with ulcerative colitis or Crohn's disease, or a healthy co-twin of an affected twin (not recorded which).

The rearrangement uses TRBV29-1 and TRBJ1-2; there is no DNA to check the TCRdb D call of TRBD1. The CDR3 extends over 15 amino acids. Germline-derived CDR1 and CDR2 are SQVTM and ANQGSEA. The CDR3 sequence: CSASAGGGLNYGYTF.

The J gene is TRBJ2-1, the V gene TRBV3-1; TCRdb outputs TRBD1, but without DNA this stays unchecked. This CDR3 has 16 residues. Germline values: CDR1 LGHDT, CDR2 YNNKEL (reference sequence). The CDR3 protein is CAGSRFGTGPYNEQFF.

V is TRBV12-3 or TRBV12-4 and J is TRBJ2-1; without DNA, the TCRdb call of TRBD2 cannot be checked. CDR3 size: 11 residues. CDR3 loop: CASSLGAGQFF.

J is TRBJ2-2 and V is TRBV5-1; TCRdb designates TRBD2, a call that cannot be tested without DNA. CDR1 is SGHRS, CDR2 YFSETQ, per germline. The CDR3 has 15 residues. The CDR3 loop is CASSFVVAATGELFF.

The chain joins TRBV27 to TRBJ2-7; TCRdb's D call, TRBD2, is unchecked because there is no DNA. This CDR3 region has 16 residues. Per the germline V gene, CDR1 is MNHEY and CDR2 is SMNVEV (reference sequence). CDR3 sequence reads: CASSLARAGGPYEQYF.

This chain links TRBV7-3 with TRBJ1-2; TCRdb lists TRBD1, though no DNA is available to test this call. The germline CDR1 and CDR2 sequences are SGHTA and FQGTGA. The CDR3 length is 16 residues. The CDR3 loop reads CASSPTGGRGNYGYTF.

The chain couples TRBV10-2 to TRBJ2-7; TCRdb reports TRBD2, a call that lacks DNA to check it against. The CDR3 extends over 17 amino acids. The germline CDR1 and CDR2 sequences are WSHSY and SAAADI. CDR3: CASRPRVVAGEAYEQYF.

The chain links TRBV7-2 to TRBJ1-2; TCRdb reports TRBD1, a call that lacks DNA to check it against. The CDR3 extends over 15 amino acids. Germline V gives CDR1 SGHTA, CDR2 FQGNSA. The CDR3 here is CASSLTKEQAYGYTF.

The chain is built from TRBV20-1 and TRBJ2-2; TCRdb outputs TRBD1, but without DNA this stays unchecked. The CDR3 has 15 amino acids. Germline V gives CDR1 DFQATT, CDR2 SNEGSKA (reference sequence). The CDR3: CSAALTGSGTGELFF.

The chain uses TRBV28 and TRBJ2-7; TCRdb gives TRBD1 as the D gene, but with no DNA this cannot be confirmed. The CDR3 extends over 14 amino acids. CDR1 is MDHEN and CDR2 is SYDVKM in the germline V gene. CDR3 sequence reads: CASGTGTTRGEQYF.

The CDR3 loop reads CASSVQSEAYEQYF. The V and J genes are TRBV4-2 and TRBJ2-7. CDR3 size: 14 residues. Germline CDR1 reads LGHNA; CDR2 reads YNFKEQ.

The gene calls are TRBV3-1 and TRBJ1-5; there is no DNA to check the TCRdb D call of TRBD1. Germline lookup yields CDR1 LGHDT and CDR2 YNNKEL (reference sequence). The CDR3 is made up of 15 amino acids. This CDR3 reads CASSPRTGRHQPQHF.

V is TRBV10-3 and J is TRBJ1-5. Germline V CDR1 and CDR2: ENHRY, SYGVKD. The CDR3 contains 16 residues. CDR3 sequence reads: CAISGTFGHTNQPQHF.

The V call is TRBV15, the J call TRBJ2-1; TCRdb lists TRBD2, though no DNA is available to test this call. The germline CDR1 and CDR2 sequences are LNHNV and YYDKDF (reference sequence). The CDR3 extends over 14 amino acids. The CDR3 here is CATGGRGSYNEQFF.

This chain uses TRBV7-2 with TRBJ2-5; TCRdb names TRBD1, which stays unverified in the absence of DNA. The CDR3 runs to 16 residues. Per germline, CDR1 SGHTA and CDR2 FQGNSA. CDR3 sequence reads: CASSPNGQGIQETQYF.

V and J are TRBV20-1 and TRBJ2-1; there is no DNA to check the TCRdb D call of TRBD1. Germline V gene sequence: CDR1 DFQATT, CDR2 SNEGSKA (reference sequence). The CDR3 contains 14 residues. Here the CDR3 reads CSAQPGRAYNEQFF.

The chain employs TRBV19 and TRBJ2-3; checking the TCRdb D call of TRBD2 is not possible without DNA. The CDR3 is made up of 16 amino acids. CDR1 is LNHDA, CDR2 SQIVND, per germline (reference sequence). CDR3 protein: CASSPWAGGRTDTQYF.

The rearrangement links TRBV5-1 to TRBJ2-5; absent DNA, TCRdb's TRBD1 call cannot be checked. The germline CDR1 and CDR2 sequences are SGHRS and YFSETQ. The CDR3 consists of 14 residues. The CDR3 protein is CASSLGQRQETQYF.

V gene TRBV15 combines with J gene TRBJ1-2. Germline values: CDR1 LNHNV, CDR2 YYDKDF (reference sequence). CDR3 size: 14 residues. This CDR3 reads CATSRDPQNYGYTF.

The J gene is TRBJ2-1, the V gene TRBV6-2 or TRBV6-3; absent DNA, TCRdb's TRBD1 call cannot be checked. The length of the CDR3 is 17 residues. CDR1 is MNHEY and CDR2 is SVGEGT in the germline V gene. The CDR3 spells CASSYSRVAGKYNEQFF.

The chain has TRBV30 and TRBJ2-1; TCRdb calls TRBD2, which cannot be checked without DNA. Germline CDR1 is GTSNPN and CDR2 is SVGIG (reference sequence). The CDR3 totals 14 residues. The CDR3 spells CAWSNSGGIDEQFF.